The T cell receptor (beta chain) described here comes from a study of OX40 agonist ivuxolimab in advanced cancers. Study details: Ivuxolimab, an antibody that agonizes OX40 (CD134), was administered to the patients. Patients treated during dose escalation were battling hepatocellular carcinoma, melanoma, renal cell or head and neck cancer.

The investigators sampled blood at baseline, at cycle 4 day 1, and at cycle 7 day 1. Measured with immunoSEQ multiplex PCR; TCRdb has only the in-frame clones, and not every one. The data hold about 82,000 clones, with around four fifths observed a single time. The sample here was CD4+ or CD8+ T cells sorted from blood, taken in a trial of the OX40 agonist ivuxolimab. The receptor comes from an adult with an advanced solid tumor such as melanoma, head and neck, liver or kidney cancer.

The CDR3: CAWSVGSGGETQYF. The CDR3 DNA reads TGTGCCTGGAGTGTAGGTAGCGGGGGGGAGACCCAGTACTTC. The chain employs TRBV30 and TRBJ2-5; 10 bases are shared with TRBD2. Germline lookup yields CDR1 GTSNPN and CDR2 SVGIG (reference sequence). After removal of 0 bases from V and 5 bases from J, the junction contained 3 bases not matched to a gene. The CDR3 has 14 residues. Based on the CDR3 plus reference TRBV30 and TRBJ2-5, the full variable domain is SQTIHQWPATLVQPVGSPLSLECTVEGTSNPNLYWYRQAAGRGLQLLFYSVGIGQISSEVPQNLSASRPQDRQFILSSKKLLLSDSGFYLCAWSVGSGGETQYFGPGTRLLVL.